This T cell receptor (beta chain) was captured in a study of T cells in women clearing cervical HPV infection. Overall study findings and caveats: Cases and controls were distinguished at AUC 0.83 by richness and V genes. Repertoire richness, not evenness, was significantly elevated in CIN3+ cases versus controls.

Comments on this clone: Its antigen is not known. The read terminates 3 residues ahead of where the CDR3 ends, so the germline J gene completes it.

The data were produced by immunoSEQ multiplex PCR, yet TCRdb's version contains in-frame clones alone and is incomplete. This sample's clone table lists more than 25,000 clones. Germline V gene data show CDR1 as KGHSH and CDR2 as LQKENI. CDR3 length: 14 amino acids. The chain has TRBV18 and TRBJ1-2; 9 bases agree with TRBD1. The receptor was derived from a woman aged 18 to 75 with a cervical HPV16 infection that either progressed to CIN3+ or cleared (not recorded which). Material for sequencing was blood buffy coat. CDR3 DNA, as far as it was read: TGTGCCAGCTCGAAGGACAGGGGAGACAATGAC. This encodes CASSKDRGDND. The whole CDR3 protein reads CASSKDRGDNDYTF.